The clone carrying this T cell receptor (beta chain) appeared a single time. Germline V gene sequence: CDR1 SGDLS, CDR2 YYNGEE. This CDR3 comprises 12 residues. With 4 bases removed from V and 0 bases from J, the gap between germline ends came to 5 bases. This sample is drawn from a study of T cells in narcolepsy. Clones were read by immunoSEQ multiplex PCR, and TCRdb kept only the in-frame ones, dropping some. The table has under 35,000 clones, 82% seen once; the top ten hold roughly 2.5%. Input material: CD45RA- memory CD4+ T cells from PBMCs. This sequence originates from a human donor with narcolepsy. The gene calls are TRBV9 and TRBJ2-7, with D uncertain. The CDR3 sequence: CASSSSSYEQYF. For the CDR3, the DNA is TGTGCCAGCAGCTCAAGCTCCTACGAGCAGTACTTC.